This is a list of T cell receptor beta chains from one sample in a study of blood T cells in healthy people across ages. TCRdb passed the 5' RACE reads through MiXCR, listing each CDR3 protein once. The data contain 600,000 or so distinct CDR3 sequences, around 31% of them singletons. The sample comprised blood. Receptors originate from a woman aged 80 or over in good health. Each CDR3 is given with its conserved first and last residue.

v_call,cdr3_aa
TRBV3-1,CASSQDGGEIYTF
TRBV18,CASSTMGETQYF
TRBV11-2,CASSLEMSGKVGYTF
TRBV7-3,CASSSKAYNGQFF
TRBV20-1,CSARGSLASTDTQYF
TRBV6-5,CASSYYPRGAENTEAFF
TRBV12-3/TRBV12-4,CASSLRQSNEQFF
TRBV7-3,CASTQRVRTGELFF
TRBV5-1,CASSPQLAGAKIYEQYF
TRBV20-1,CSAYSSGGETQYF
TRBV10-3,CAISESNNEQFF
TRBV7-2,CASSSSPARSPDTQYF
TRBV20-1,CSARWGGQADTQYF
TRBV6-5,CATSVTGHQPQHF
TRBV6-6,CASSYGGSGETQYF
TRBV7-2,CASSSSINQPQHF